This entry lists 8 T cell receptor beta chains sequenced from one sample in a study of molecular identifiers for immune sequencing clone quantification. TCRdb reprocessed the PCR reads via MiXCR and lists one record per CDR3 protein. The table has under 800,000 distinct CDR3 sequences, roughly 27% seen once. The specimen sequenced was naive CD8+ T cells from blood, with Jurkat cell RNA spiked in. Subset in this sample: FACS-sorted CD8+CD4-CCR7+CD45RA+ naive T cells. The receptor set was obtained from a human donor in good health. Some libraries in this study had Jurkat cell RNA spiked in.

In its sample, this clonotype was seen many times. The CDR3 DNA is TGTGCCAGCGCCCTACTTGGAGAAAGCTACGAGCAGTACTTC. Encoded protein: CASALLGESYEQYF. The chain uses TRBV7-3 and TRBJ2-7; D remains ambiguous. The germline gives CDR1 SGHTA, CDR2 FQGTGA. The CDR3 has 14 amino acids. The V and J ends lost 8 bases and 3 bases respectively, with 17 bases between them. The variable domain in full, completed from reference TRBV7-3 and TRBJ2-7, reads GAGVSQTPSNKVTEKGKYVELRCDPISGHTALYWYRQSLGQGPEFLIYFQGTGAADDSGLPNDRFFAVRPEGSVSTLKIQRTERGDSAVYLCASALLGESYEQYFGPGTRLTVT.

As to this clonotype: Possible read error: a much larger clone is one base away. The V gene is TRBV5-3, the J gene TRBJ1-6; D ambiguous. TRBV5-3 is an ORF, and what it does is uncertain. Trimming cost V 8 bases and J 5 bases, with 20 bases left between them. The CDR3 totals 16 residues. CDR3 sequence (DNA): TGTGCCAGCAGCATCGAAGGACTGATAAATAATTCACCCCTCCACTTT. Protein product: CASSIEGLINNSPLHF.

The table lists this clonotype with a few counts. The chain carries TRBV20-1 and TRBJ2-7; the D gene is possibly TRBD2 (5 bases). Germline V gene sequence: CDR1 DFQATT, CDR2 SNEGSKA (reference sequence). The CDR3 sequence is 13 residues long. Trimming cost V 6 bases and J 0 bases, with 12 bases left between them. The CDR3 loop reads CSAVDYPSYEQYF. The CDR3 coding sequence is TGCAGTGCCGTTGACTATCCCTCCTACGAGCAGTACTTC.

The chain joins TRBV4-1 to TRBJ2-1, with 10 positions matching TRBD2. The CDR3 has 14 residues. V shed 7 bases and J 5 bases; nucleotides not matched to a gene: 5. CDR1 and CDR2 (germline): MGHRA, YSYEKL. CDR3 sequence (DNA): TGCGCCAGCAACACAGCGGGAGGGCACAATGAGCAGTTCTTC. Residues: CASNTAGGHNEQFF.

The sample holds many counts of this clonotype. The chain links TRBV5-4 to TRBJ2-7; D is uncertain. This CDR3 comprises 13 residues. CDR1 and CDR2 from the germline V gene are SGHNT and YYREEE (reference sequence). Trimming shortened V by 2 bases and J by 6 bases, and 12 bases separated the two germline ends. As DNA, the CDR3 is TGTGCCAGCAGCTTCGGGCGCGCAGGCGAGCAGTACTTC. This sequence encodes CASSFGRAGEQYF.

The rearrangement joins TRBV19 to TRBJ2-2; D uncertain. This CDR3 comprises 14 residues. V dropped 2 bases and J dropped 5 bases, with 9 bases sitting between them. Germline CDR1 LNHDA, CDR2 SQIVND (reference sequence). CDR3 protein: CASSILGLTGELFF. As DNA, the CDR3 is TGTGCCAGTAGTATACTTGGGCTAACCGGGGAGCTGTTTTTT.

The sample holds many counts of this clonotype. The rearrangement joins TRBV30 to TRBJ1-5, with D possibly TRBD1 on 5 matching bases. The CDR3 runs 14 residues. V was cut by 1 base and J by 2 bases, with 9 bases left in between. The V gene's germline CDR1 is GTSNPN and CDR2 SVGIG (reference sequence). The CDR3 DNA follows: TGTGCCTGGAGTGGCAGGGCGGGCAATCAGCCCCAGCATTTT. This codes for CAWSGRAGNQPQHF.

This clonotype was detected a few times. The chain has TRBV7-9 and TRBJ2-5, with 12 bases identical to TRBD2. Unmatched junction bases numbered 2, after V lost 4 bases and J lost 2 bases. The V gene's germline CDR1 is SEHNR and CDR2 FQNEAQ (reference sequence). The CDR3 contains 15 residues. The CDR3: CASSYGLAGQETQYF. CDR3 nucleotide sequence: TGTGCCAGCAGCTACGGACTAGCGGGACAAGAGACCCAGTACTTC.